What follows are 17 T cell receptor beta chains derived from one specimen sequenced in a study of control samples from healthy donors and cancer patients. The assay was immunoSEQ multiplex PCR, and TCRdb's table has in-frame clones only and misses some. The top ten clones hold about 7.3% of a sample with more than 95,000 clones, roughly 93% of them seen once. Sequencing was performed on blood. All receptors come from a man aged 18 to 30 in good health.

The chain is built from TRBV5-4 and TRBJ2-1; 12 positions match TRBD2. This CDR3 has 15 residues. V lost 6 bases to trimming and J lost 7 bases; unmatched junction nucleotides: 8. Per the germline V gene, CDR1 is SGHNT and CDR2 is YYREEE (reference sequence). CDR3 DNA: TGTGCCAGCACCTTTGGACTAGCGGGACGGAATGAGCAGTTCTTC. It codes for CASTFGLAGRNEQFF.

The chain couples TRBV30 to TRBJ1-2; perhaps TRBD1 as D (5 bases). V was cut by 4 bases and J by 8 bases, with 17 bases left in between. Germline-derived CDR1 and CDR2 are GTSNPN and SVGIG (reference sequence). CDR3 length: 13 amino acids. The CDR3 DNA sequence: TGTGCCTGGACCTCGAGCGGGGGTGAAGGCTACACCTTC. It encodes CAWTSSGGEGYTF.

The chain joins TRBV25-1 to TRBJ1-6; possible D gene TRBD1, 5 bases. The germline V and J ends were trimmed by 5 bases and 5 bases, with 13 bases remaining between them. The CDR3 covers 15 residues. Germline CDR1 reads MGHDK; CDR2 reads SYGVNS. In DNA, the CDR3 is TGTGCCAGCAGTCTCGGGACGACTCATAATTCACCCCTCCACTTT. It translates to CASSLGTTHNSPLHF.

The J gene is TRBJ2-3, the V gene TRBV19; 9 bases are shared with TRBD2. The CDR3 covers 14 residues. Germline V lookup: CDR1 LNHDA, CDR2 SQIVND (reference sequence). The junction had 2 bases not matched to a gene; V was cut back by 5 bases and J by 2 bases. The CDR3 nucleotides are TGTGCCAGTAGTGGACTAGCGCACACAGATACGCAGTATTTT. This codes for CASSGLAHTDTQYF.

The chain is built from TRBV4-1 and TRBJ2-1; 7 nucleotides agree with TRBD2. CDR1 and CDR2 from the germline V gene are MGHRA and YSYEKL. The CDR3 runs to 15 residues. The ends lost 0 bases at V and 7 bases at J; junction bases unmatched: 6. CDR3 sequence (DNA): TGCGCCAGCAGCCAAGAATGGGGAGGGAGGAATGAGCAGTTCTTC. Translation: CASSQEWGGRNEQFF.

This chain joins TRBV4-1 and TRBJ2-5; no reliable D call. V was trimmed by 2 bases and J by 3 bases, leaving 19 bases between them. Germline CDR1 is MGHRA and CDR2 is YSYEKL. This CDR3 has 17 residues. The CDR3 protein is CASSQPSLGVKEETQYF. The CDR3 DNA is TGCGCCAGCAGCCAACCAAGTCTTGGGGTTAAGGAAGAGACCCAGTACTTC.

V is TRBV7-9 and J is TRBJ1-1; D is possibly TRBD1 (5 bases). Trimming took off 5 bases at V and 1 base at J, with 14 bases between the two ends. Germline V lookup: CDR1 SEHNR, CDR2 FQNEAQ (reference sequence). This CDR3 spans 15 amino acids. The CDR3 is CASSPLAGTNTEAFF. CDR3 in DNA: TGTGCCAGCAGCCCCTTGGCCGGGACGAACACTGAAGCTTTCTTT.

Only one count was recorded for this clone. The genes are TRBV7-2 and TRBJ2-3; D possibly matches TRBD1 or TRBD2 (6 bases each). CDR1 and CDR2 from the germline V gene are SGHTA and FQGNSA. The CDR3 consists of 14 residues. Trimming pared 1 base from V and 5 bases from J, leaving 10 bases between. Here the CDR3 DNA reads TGTGCCAGCAGCTTAGGGGGGGCAATAGATACGCAGTATTTT. Translated: CASSLGGAIDTQYF.

The V gene is TRBV28, the J gene TRBJ1-2, with 7 bases that match TRBD1. V lost 4 bases to trimming and J lost 4 bases; unmatched junction nucleotides: 6. The CDR3 spans 14 residues. Germline CDR1 and CDR2: MDHEN and SYDVKM. This CDR3 reads CASSSIRDSYGYTF. In DNA form, the CDR3 reads TGTGCCAGCAGTTCAATCCGGGACAGCTATGGCTACACCTTC.

This chain uses TRBV6-6 with TRBJ1-2; D possibly corresponds to TRBD1 (6 bases). The CDR3 extends over 15 amino acids. Germline V gene data show CDR1 as MNHNY and CDR2 as SVGAGI (reference sequence). V was shortened by 5 bases and J by 0 bases, with 13 bases between the two germline ends. CDR3 protein: CASSLRQAPNYGYTF. The CDR3 bases are TGTGCCAGCAGTCTGAGACAGGCACCTAACTATGGCTACACCTTC.

The chain carries TRBV19 and TRBJ1-1; tentatively, D is TRBD1 (5 bases). This CDR3 is built from 12 residues. V gave up 4 bases and J gave up 5 bases, with 8 bases separating them. Germline-derived CDR1 and CDR2 are LNHDA and SQIVND (reference sequence). The CDR3 sequence: CASSTRVTEAFF. The CDR3 DNA reads as TGTGCCAGTAGTACCAGGGTGACTGAAGCTTTCTTT.

The V gene is TRBV2, the J gene TRBJ1-2, with D possibly TRBD1 on 5 matching bases. Germline CDR1 SNHLY, CDR2 FYNNEI. The length of the CDR3 is 16 residues. V was trimmed by 1 base and J by 4 bases, leaving 16 bases between them. Written as DNA, the CDR3 is TGTGCCAGCAGTGAAGGGGGGGTAAGGGACCCCTATGGCTACACCTTC. Residues: CASSEGGVRDPYGYTF.

Written as DNA, the CDR3 is TGTGCCAGCACCGAGAGGGGAGGGAATTATTATGGCTACACCTTC. Translation: CASTERGGNYYGYTF. The rearrangement links TRBV7-2 to TRBJ1-2; D may be TRBD1 (5 bases). V was pared by 7 bases and J by 5 bases, with 20 bases between. Germline CDR1 is SGHTA and CDR2 is FQGNSA. The CDR3 is 15 residues long.

The rearrangement joins TRBV5-4 to TRBJ1-1; unclear D gene. There are 14 residues in the CDR3. V lost 1 base and J lost 0, with 7 bases in between. Germline CDR1 reads SGHNT; CDR2 reads YYREEE (reference sequence). CDR3 residues: CASSLSAVNTEAFF. The CDR3 DNA follows: TGTGCCAGCAGCTTGTCGGCAGTGAACACTGAAGCTTTCTTT.

The genes are TRBV7-9 and TRBJ2-1, with D perhaps assigned TRBD1 or TRBD2 (7 bases each). Looked up from germline, CDR1 is SEHNR and CDR2 is FQNEAQ (reference sequence). V was shortened by 5 bases and J by 5 bases, with 16 bases between the two germline ends. The CDR3 extends over 15 amino acids. The CDR3 loop reads CASSTRGGTDNEQFF. The CDR3 DNA is TGTGCCAGCAGCACCAGGGGGGGGACCGACAATGAGCAGTTCTTC.

In DNA form, the CDR3 reads TGCGCCAGCAGCCAAGATCCGGGAGCAGTCGCCGGGGAGCTGTTTTTT. This codes for CASSQDPGAVAGELFF. V gene TRBV4-3 combines with J gene TRBJ2-2, with D possibly being TRBD2 (6 bases). Germline V gene data show CDR1 as LGHNA and CDR2 as YSLEER. Trimming cost V 0 bases and J 6 bases, with 14 bases left between them. The CDR3 loop spans 16 amino acids.

V usage is TRBV30 and J usage is TRBJ1-1; D gene ambiguous. This CDR3 spans 14 amino acids. CDR1 and CDR2 (germline): GTSNPN, SVGIG (reference sequence). The ends were cut back, 2 bases at V and 0 bases at J, with 10 bases in the middle. CDR3 region: CAWSRPYMNTEAFF. DNA for the CDR3: TGTGCCTGGAGTAGACCCTATATGAACACTGAAGCTTTCTTT.